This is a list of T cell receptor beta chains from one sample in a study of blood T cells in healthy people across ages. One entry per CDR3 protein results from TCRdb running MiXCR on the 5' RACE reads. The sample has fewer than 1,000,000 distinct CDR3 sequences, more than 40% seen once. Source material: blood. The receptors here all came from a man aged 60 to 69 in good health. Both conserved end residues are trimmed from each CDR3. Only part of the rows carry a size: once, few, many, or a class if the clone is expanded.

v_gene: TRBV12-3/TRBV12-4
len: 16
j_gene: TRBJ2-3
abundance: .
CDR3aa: ASGTVDGHRGGTDTQY

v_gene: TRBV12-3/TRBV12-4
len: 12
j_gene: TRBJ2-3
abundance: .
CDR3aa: ASSLRQGGDTQY

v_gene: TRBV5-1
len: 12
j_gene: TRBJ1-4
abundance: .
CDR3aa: ASSTGQGDEKLF

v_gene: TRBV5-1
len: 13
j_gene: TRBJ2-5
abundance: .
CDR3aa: ASSLPDRDQETQY

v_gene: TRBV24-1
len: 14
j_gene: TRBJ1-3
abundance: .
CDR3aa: ATSDSRRTSGNTIY

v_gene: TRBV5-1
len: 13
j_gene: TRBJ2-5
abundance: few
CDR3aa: ASRPSGGAAKTQY

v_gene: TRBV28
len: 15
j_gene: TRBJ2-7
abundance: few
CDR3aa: ASSGGIDPSYRYEQY

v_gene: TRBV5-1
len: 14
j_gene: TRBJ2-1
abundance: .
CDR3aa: ASSDRTSGGANEQF

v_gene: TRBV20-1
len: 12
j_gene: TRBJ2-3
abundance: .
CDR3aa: SANAGSGYNTQY

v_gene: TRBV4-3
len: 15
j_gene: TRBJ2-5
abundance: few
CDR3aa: ASSQGRFAGPQETQY

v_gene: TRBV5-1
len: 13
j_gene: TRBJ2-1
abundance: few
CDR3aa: ASSEPGTDYNEQF

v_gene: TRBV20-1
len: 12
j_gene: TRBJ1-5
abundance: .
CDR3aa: SAREGGGNQPQH

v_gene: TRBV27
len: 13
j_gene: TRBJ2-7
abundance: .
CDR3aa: ASSLKGGISREQY

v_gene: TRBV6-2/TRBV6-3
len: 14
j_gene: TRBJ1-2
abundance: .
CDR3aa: ASSYSGGARNYGYT

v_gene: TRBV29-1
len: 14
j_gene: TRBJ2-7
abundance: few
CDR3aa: SVVLGTAEIHQEQY

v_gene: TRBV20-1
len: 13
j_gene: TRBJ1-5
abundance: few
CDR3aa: SAKTPRSGNQPQH

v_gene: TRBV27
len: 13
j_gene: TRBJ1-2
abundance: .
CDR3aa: ASSLYGTGGFGYT

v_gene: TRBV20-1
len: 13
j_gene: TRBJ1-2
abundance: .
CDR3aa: SARDLDRIASGYT

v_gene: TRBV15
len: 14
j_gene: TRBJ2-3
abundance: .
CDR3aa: ATSKGLAGSTDTQY

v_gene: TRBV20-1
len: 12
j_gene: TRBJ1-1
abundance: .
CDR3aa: SARDGTGDTEAF

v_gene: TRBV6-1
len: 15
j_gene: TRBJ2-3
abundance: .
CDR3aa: ASKTARDSSRTDTQY

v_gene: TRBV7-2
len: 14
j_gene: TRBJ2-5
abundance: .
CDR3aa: ASSLLGGLPLETQY

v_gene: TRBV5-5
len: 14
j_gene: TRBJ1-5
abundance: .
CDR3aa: ASSLVAGPGNQPQH

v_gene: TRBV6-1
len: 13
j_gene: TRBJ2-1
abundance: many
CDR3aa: ASSEAGSSYNEQF